Given below is one T cell receptor (beta chain) in context. Its target is not known. The junction departs from germline at one end; a sequencing error may be responsible. The protocol was immunoSEQ multiplex PCR, while the TCRdb copy is restricted to in-frame clones and leaves out a portion. The sample has 25,000 to 30,000 clones, 82% seen once; the top ten hold under 20%. Per germline, CDR1 SSHAT and CDR2 FNYEAQ (reference sequence). The CDR3 is 15 residues long. This sample was taken from a study of a mutant IDH1 vaccine in newly diagnosed glioma. As for the study in general: Weeks 1, 3, 5, 7, 11, 15, 19 and 23 were when patients received their eight vaccinations. Standard pretreatment was either radiotherapy, temozolomide, or, for most, radiochemotherapy with temozolomide.

The time point denotes: week 23, last vaccination. Topical imiquimod accompanied each vaccine dose, which consisted of 300 ug of mutant IDH1 20-mer peptide. The sequence derives from a woman in her 30s with glioma. The starting material was PBMCs, obtained from a glioma patient whose treatment included an IDH1 peptide vaccine. The chain joins TRBV7-7 to TRBJ2-5, with 14 bases lining up with TRBD2. CDR3 amino acids: CASSATSGGGETQYF. The CDR3 DNA follows: TGTGCTAGCAGCGCGACTAGCGGGGGGGGTGAGACCCAGTACTTC. The full variable domain, with the rest looked up from reference TRBV7-7 and TRBJ2-5, is GAGVSQSPRYKVTKRGQDVTLRCDPISSHATLYWYQQALGQGPEFLTYFNYEAQPDKSGLPSDRFSAERPEGSISTLTIQRTEQRDSAMYRCASSATSGGGETQYFGPGTRLLVL.